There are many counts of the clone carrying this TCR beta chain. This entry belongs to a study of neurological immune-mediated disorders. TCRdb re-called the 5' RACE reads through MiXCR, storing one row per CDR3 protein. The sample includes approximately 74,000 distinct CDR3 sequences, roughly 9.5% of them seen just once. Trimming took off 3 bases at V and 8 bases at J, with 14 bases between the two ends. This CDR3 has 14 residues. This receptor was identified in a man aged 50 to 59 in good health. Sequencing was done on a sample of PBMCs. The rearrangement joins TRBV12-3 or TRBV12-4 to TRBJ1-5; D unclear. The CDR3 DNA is TGTGCCAGCAGTTTTGAAGCAGGTTTGGAGCCCCAGCATTTT. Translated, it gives CASSFEAGLEPQHF.